Following are 8 T cell receptor beta chains from one sample sequenced in a study of blood T cell repertoires in COVID-19. TCRdb's table, derived via immunoSEQ multiplex PCR, lists solely in-frame clones and lacks some. The sample holds 110,000 to 150,000 clones, 70% to 85% seen once. The specimen was peripheral blood. The receptors derive from a man aged 60 to 69 with active or convalescent COVID-19.

The V call is TRBV5-5, the J call TRBJ1-5; D is unclear. The CDR3 sequence is 15 residues long. Trimming pared 4 bases from V and 7 bases from J, leaving 18 bases between. The V gene's germline CDR1 is SGHKS and CDR2 YYEKEE (reference sequence). The chain's CDR3 is CASSPTGILKQPQHF. DNA for the CDR3: TGTGCCAGCAGCCCAACCGGGATCCTAAAGCAGCCCCAGCATTTT.

The rearrangement links TRBV9 to TRBJ2-5; TRBD2 agrees at 10 bases. Unmatched junction bases numbered 13, after V lost 2 bases and J lost 0 bases. Germline V CDR1 and CDR2: SGDLS, YYNGEE. This CDR3 has 19 amino acids. The CDR3 sequence: CASSVAGGNSGGYQETQYF. The CDR3 bases are TGTGCCAGCAGCGTCGCGGGAGGGAATAGCGGGGGGTACCAAGAGACCCAGTACTTC. Based on the CDR3 plus reference TRBV9 and TRBJ2-5, the full variable domain is DSGVTQTPKHLITATGQRVTLRCSPRSGDLSVYWYQQSLDQGLQFLIQYYNGEERAKGNILERFSAQQFPDLHSELNLSSLELGDSALYFCASSVAGGNSGGYQETQYFGPGTRLLVL.

The J gene is TRBJ2-5, the V gene TRBV19; 13 nucleotides line up with TRBD2. CDR1 is LNHDA and CDR2 is SQIVND in the germline V gene (reference sequence). J was trimmed by 5 bases and V by 5 bases; bases with no gene match: 8. The CDR3 extends over 16 amino acids. CDR3 nucleotide sequence: TGTGCCAGTAGTCCCGAGGGGACTAGCGGGATGGAGACCCAGTACTTC. Translation gives CASSPEGTSGMETQYF.

The sample holds one count of this clone. The V and J genes are TRBV11-2 and TRBJ1-2; no definite D call. The CDR3 is 14 amino acids. Trimming removed 0 bases from V and 1 base from J, with 6 bases in between. Germline values: CDR1 SGHAT, CDR2 FQNNGV. The CDR3 here is CASSLDTSNYGYTF. The CDR3 DNA sequence: TGTGCCAGCAGCTTAGATACAAGTAACTATGGCTACACCTTC.

V and J are TRBV29-1 and TRBJ1-2; a possible D gene is TRBD1 (6 bases). This CDR3 is built from 11 residues. CDR1 SQVTM and CDR2 ANQGSEA come from the germline V gene. Trimming cost V 3 bases and J 5 bases, with 7 bases left between them. The CDR3 coding sequence is TGCAGCGTTGACCAGGGGTATGGCTACACCTTC. This translates into CSVDQGYGYTF.

The rearrangement links TRBV4-1 to TRBJ2-5; D may be TRBD1 (6 bases). Between the trimmed V and J ends, which lost 4 bases and 2 bases, there was a span of 11 bases. Germline-derived CDR1 and CDR2 are MGHRA and YSYEKL. The CDR3 sequence is 14 residues long. The CDR3, as DNA: TGCGCCAGCAGCCTTACAGGGAATCAAGAGACCCAGTACTTC. It encodes CASSLTGNQETQYF.

The V and J genes are TRBV7-2 and TRBJ1-2; D gene uncertain. V was cut by 1 base and J by 8 bases, with 20 bases left in between. The germline V gene has CDR1 SGHTA and CDR2 FQGNSA. The CDR3 runs 16 residues. The CDR3 protein is CASSLGVSAGSVGYTF. CDR3 coding DNA: TGTGCCAGCAGCTTAGGAGTTTCTGCGGGCTCGGTCGGCTACACCTTC. Together with reference TRBV7-2 and TRBJ1-2, the CDR3 gives the full variable domain: GAGVSQSPSNKVTEKGKDVELRCDPISGHTALYWYRQSLGQGLEFLIYFQGNSAPDKSGLPSDRFSAERTGGSVSTLTIQRTQQEDSAVYLCASSLGVSAGSVGYTFGSGTRLTVV.

The chain employs TRBV9 and TRBJ2-1; D not certain. This CDR3 comprises 14 residues. Deletions cut 0 bases from V and 5 bases from J, with 9 bases between. Germline V gene sequence: CDR1 SGDLS, CDR2 YYNGEE. The CDR3 sequence is CASSVATRNNEQFF. The CDR3 nucleotides read TGTGCCAGCAGCGTAGCTACGAGGAACAATGAGCAGTTCTTC.